A single sample gave rise to the 5 T cell receptor beta chains below, sequenced in a study of T cells of healthy individuals. TCRdb reprocessed the 5' RACE reads with MiXCR, giving one entry per CDR3 protein. The sample contains 90,000 to 100,000 distinct CDR3 sequences, around 17% of which appear only once. Receptor source: a human donor in good health.

Many counts were recorded for this clonotype. The gene calls are TRBV20-1 and TRBJ2-5; tentative D call: TRBD1 (6 bases). Trimming shortened V by 5 bases and J by 0 bases, and 10 bases separated the two germline ends. CDR3 length: 13 amino acids. Germline V lookup: CDR1 DFQATT, CDR2 SNEGSKA (reference sequence). This chain's CDR3 is CSAPTGNQETQYF. The CDR3 DNA is TGCAGTGCTCCTACAGGGAACCAAGAGACCCAGTACTTC.

The chain joins TRBV28 to TRBJ1-5; D gene unclear. The CDR3 contains 15 residues. Germline CDR1 and CDR2: MDHEN and SYDVKM. Between the trimmed V and J ends, which lost 6 bases and 5 bases, there was a span of 17 bases. The chain's CDR3 is CASSLAGNFYQPQHF. The CDR3 DNA reads as TGTGCCAGCAGCCTGGCGGGGAATTTTTATCAGCCCCAGCATTTT.

J is TRBJ1-1 and V is TRBV6-5; 10 positions agree with TRBD1. Germline V CDR1 and CDR2: MNHEY, SVGAGI. V lost 7 bases and J lost 2; bases outside the gene matches: 13. This CDR3 is built from 17 residues. CDR3 residues: CASIPLPRQGANTEAFF. CDR3 nucleotides: TGTGCCAGCATCCCCCTCCCGAGACAGGGGGCCAACACTGAAGCTTTCTTT.

V and J are TRBV7-9 and TRBJ2-2; 10 positions match TRBD2. Per the germline V gene, CDR1 is SEHNR and CDR2 is FQNEAQ (reference sequence). CDR3 size: 16 residues. V lost 4 bases, J lost 6 bases, and 8 bases stayed unmatched. The CDR3 DNA reads as TGTGCCAGCAGCTCCTCTAGCGGGGGTCTCCCCGGGGAGCTGTTTTTT. It codes for CASSSSSGGLPGELFF.

This clonotype was picked up a small number of times. The V and J genes are TRBV20-1 and TRBJ1-2; D remains unclear. The germline CDR1 and CDR2 sequences are DFQATT and SNEGSKA (reference sequence). V was shortened by 1 base and J by 3 bases, with 9 bases between the two germline ends. CDR3 length: 13 amino acids. CDR3 protein: CSARGRTDYGYTF. CDR3 sequence (DNA): TGCAGTGCTAGAGGGAGAACTGACTATGGCTACACCTTC.